The TCR beta chain under discussion was sequenced for a study of blood T cell repertoires in COVID-19. The CDR3 covers 13 residues. Germline lookup yields CDR1 MDHEN and CDR2 SYDVKM. Per the authors' pipeline: Reference gene primer amplification gave estimated nucleated cell counts. Only in-frame clones appear in the TCRdb table, and some are missing; sequencing was by immunoSEQ multiplex PCR. For V, J and clone size, that table is used; D and trimming come from the DNA. Here the sample spans fewer than 500,000 clones, approximately 88% being singletons. Regarding this clone: At one boundary the junction diverges from the germline segment, which might be a read error.

The source is a woman aged 25 to 45 with acute COVID-19. This chain links TRBV28 with TRBJ1-1; D ambiguous. The specimen was PBMCs or T cells enriched from blood (not recorded which). CDR3 loop: CASSERVKTEAFF. DNA for the CDR3: TGTGCCAGCAGTGAGAGGGTGAAGACTGAAGCTTTCTTT.